The clone carrying this T cell receptor (beta chain) has a handful of counts. The data stem from a study of blood T cell repertoires in COVID-19. The table came from immunoSEQ multiplex PCR; TCRdb's copy has only in-frame clones and leaves some out. The sample contains a few hundred thousand clones, about nine tenths of which appear only once. The germline V gene has CDR1 SGHAT and CDR2 FQNNGV. The CDR3 spans 16 residues. V was trimmed by 5 bases and J by 2 bases, leaving 18 bases between them. In Seattle, patients joined the study during active infection and were tracked longitudinally. The chain carries TRBV11-2 and TRBJ1-2; D possibly corresponds to TRBD1 (6 bases). This receptor was taken from a woman under 40 with COVID-19, enrolled during active disease. Source material: peripheral blood. CDR3 residues: CASSKTTGGLNYGYTF. The DNA of the CDR3 is TGTGCCAGCAGCAAGACGACAGGAGGCCTCAACTATGGCTACACCTTC.